The rows below give T cell receptor beta chains drawn from one sample of a study of blood T cell repertoires in COVID-19. Profiled with immunoSEQ multiplex PCR; TCRdb holds only in-frame clones, not every one. The data show roughly 92,000 clones, with approximately 90% seen just once and approximately 5.1% held by the top ten. Input material: peripheral blood. The receptors come from a man aged 50 or older with acute or convalescent COVID-19. Each CDR3 is given with its conserved first and last residue. The order of the fields is clone size, CDR3 length, J gene, D gene, V gene, CDR3 protein, CDR3 DNA. D genes are given only for firm matches. Some rows have no size entry. The others give once, few or many, or a class for an expanded clone.

size: NA
length: 14
J: TRBJ2-5
D: NA
V: TRBV6-5
CDR3: CASSYSTDLETQYF
DNA: TGTGCCAGCAGTTACTCAACAGATCTAGAGACCCAGTACTTC

size: few
length: 17
J: TRBJ1-6
D: TRBD1
V: TRBV7-9
CDR3: CASSKVLRDSYNSPLHF
DNA: TGTGCCAGCAGCAAAGTACTGCGGGACAGTTATAATTCACCCCTCCACTTT

size: NA
length: 16
J: TRBJ2-5
D: TRBD1
V: TRBV24-1
CDR3: CATSDPGQGQVETQYF
DNA: TGTGCCACCAGTGATCCGGGACAGGGACAGGTAGAGACCCAGTACTTC

size: NA
length: 16
J: TRBJ2-2
D: NA
V: TRBV13
CDR3: CASSFAGPTNTGELFF
DNA: TGTGCCAGCAGCTTTGCAGGGCCTACGAACACCGGGGAGCTGTTTTTT

size: few
length: 16
J: TRBJ1-6
D: TRBD1
V: TRBV28
CDR3: CASSANRGLVGSPLHF
DNA: TGTGCCAGCAGTGCAAACAGGGGGCTGGTGGGGTCACCCCTCCACTTT

size: once
length: 11
J: TRBJ2-7
D: NA
V: TRBV20-1
CDR3: CSVDSSYEQYF
DNA: TGCAGTGTGGACTCATCCTACGAGCAGTACTTC

size: NA
length: 15
J: TRBJ1-5
D: NA
V: TRBV9
CDR3: CASSVGLVFPQPQHF
DNA: TGTGCCAGCAGCGTAGGGTTAGTTTTCCCTCAGCCCCAGCATTTT

size: once
length: 16
J: TRBJ2-1
D: TRBD2
V: TRBV19
CDR3: CASSRQAGGSVNEQFF
DNA: TGTGCCAGTAGTCGTCAAGCGGGAGGTTCTGTGAATGAGCAGTTCTTC

size: few
length: 17
J: TRBJ1-1
D: TRBD1
V: TRBV11-3
CDR3: CASSLESTGGVHTEAFF
DNA: TGTGCCAGCAGCTTAGAGTCGACAGGGGGAGTGCACACTGAAGCTTTCTTT

size: NA
length: 13
J: TRBJ1-2
D: NA
V: TRBV29-1
CDR3: CSAGGEGGGGYTF
DNA: TGCAGCGCGGGGGGAGAGGGAGGAGGTGGCTACACCTTC

size: NA
length: 19
J: TRBJ2-3
D: TRBD2
V: TRBV5-1
CDR3: CASTQGPTAGLAPKDTQYF
DNA: TGCGCCAGCACCCAAGGCCCCACCGCGGGACTAGCACCGAAGGATACGCAGTATTTT

size: once
length: 15
J: TRBJ2-1
D: TRBD2
V: TRBV10-3
CDR3: CAIKGLAGAYNEQFF
DNA: TGTGCCATCAAGGGACTAGCGGGGGCCTACAATGAGCAGTTCTTC

size: NA
length: 15
J: TRBJ1-1
D: TRBD1
V: TRBV5-1
CDR3: CASSYGDRGSTEAFF
DNA: TGCGCCAGCAGCTACGGGGACAGGGGGAGCACTGAAGCTTTCTTT

size: NA
length: 13
J: TRBJ1-5
D: TRBD1
V: TRBV25-1
CDR3: CASRGQGYQPQHF
DNA: TGTGCCAGCAGAGGACAGGGGTATCAGCCCCAGCATTTT

size: few
length: 16
J: TRBJ1-2
D: NA
V: TRBV13
CDR3: CASSLGRGRGNYGYTF
DNA: TGTGCCAGCAGCTTAGGCCGCGGGCGCGGTAACTATGGCTACACCTTC

size: NA
length: 12
J: TRBJ1-5
D: NA
V: TRBV19
CDR3: CASRMGGEPQHF
DNA: TGTGCCAGTAGAATGGGAGGGGAGCCCCAGCATTTT

size: NA
length: 15
J: TRBJ1-2
D: NA
V: TRBV24-1
CDR3: CATSDPGSGDYGYTF
DNA: TGTGCCACCAGTGACCCCGGGTCGGGGGACTATGGCTACACCTTC

size: NA
length: 15
J: TRBJ2-7
D: TRBD2
V: TRBV6-5
CDR3: CASSYGTRTNYEQYF
DNA: TGTGCCAGCAGTTATGGGACTAGGACCAACTACGAGCAGTACTTC

size: NA
length: 16
J: TRBJ1-5
D: NA
V: TRBV12-5
CDR3: CASGLVTLLAGQPQHF
DNA: TGTGCTAGTGGTTTGGTAACCCTCTTAGCGGGTCAGCCCCAGCATTTT

size: NA
length: 14
J: TRBJ2-3
D: NA
V: TRBV19
CDR3: CATTAGTSTDTQYF
DNA: TGTGCCACCACAGCGGGGACAAGCACAGATACGCAGTATTTT

size: NA
length: 20
J: TRBJ2-2
D: TRBD2
V: TRBV9
CDR3: CASSSRELTSGRRFTGELFF
DNA: TGTGCCAGCAGCTCTCGCGAGCTGACTAGCGGGAGGCGTTTCACCGGGGAGCTGTTTTTT

size: NA
length: 13
J: TRBJ2-3
D: TRBD1
V: TRBV30
CDR3: CAWSQGATDTQYF
DNA: TGTGCCTGGAGCCAGGGGGCCACAGATACGCAGTATTTT

size: NA
length: 15
J: TRBJ2-3
D: NA
V: TRBV18
CDR3: CASSPLSGSSDTQYF
DNA: TGTGCCAGCTCACCACTTTCCGGGAGTTCAGATACGCAGTATTTT

size: NA
length: 12
J: TRBJ2-7
D: TRBD1
V: TRBV30
CDR3: CAFGQGGDEQYF
DNA: TGTGCCTTCGGACAGGGGGGGGACGAGCAGTACTTC

size: NA
length: 14
J: TRBJ1-1
D: NA
V: TRBV7-8
CDR3: CASSLIRGVTEAFF
DNA: TGTGCCAGCAGCTTAATTCGGGGGGTTACTGAAGCTTTCTTT

size: NA
length: 16
J: TRBJ2-3
D: TRBD2
V: TRBV13
CDR3: CASSLQTSGRSDTQYF
DNA: TGTGCCAGCAGCTTGCAGACTAGCGGGAGGTCAGATACGCAGTATTTT

size: NA
length: 14
J: TRBJ1-1
D: TRBD1
V: TRBV5-1
CDR3: CASSLADREGEAFF
DNA: TGCGCCAGCAGCTTGGCGGACAGGGAAGGGGAAGCTTTCTTT

size: few
length: 14
J: TRBJ2-7
D: TRBD2
V: TRBV9
CDR3: CASSGTSGTYEQYF
DNA: TGTGCCAGCAGCGGGACTAGCGGGACCTACGAGCAGTACTTC

size: few
length: 13
J: TRBJ1-5
D: TRBD1
V: TRBV19
CDR3: CASTQGARQPQHF
DNA: TGTGCCAGTACACAGGGGGCTCGGCAGCCCCAGCATTTT

size: once
length: 12
J: TRBJ2-7
D: NA
V: TRBV3-1/TRBV3-2
CDR3: CASSQNRGEQYF
DNA: TGTGCCAGCAGCCAAAACCGGGGCGAGCAGTACTTC

size: NA
length: 15
J: TRBJ1-5
D: NA
V: TRBV18
CDR3: CASSPGGGSNQPQHF
DNA: TGTGCCAGCTCACCAGGCGGAGGAAGCAATCAGCCCCAGCATTTT

size: NA
length: 14
J: TRBJ1-1
D: NA
V: TRBV7-2
CDR3: CASSLVVRFTEAFF
DNA: TGTGCCAGCAGCTTAGTCGTGCGGTTCACTGAAGCTTTCTTT

size: once
length: 13
J: TRBJ1-4
D: NA
V: TRBV3-1/TRBV3-2
CDR3: CASSQDSTGKLFF
DNA: TGTGCCAGCAGCCAAGATTCGACGGGAAAACTGTTTTTT

size: NA
length: 14
J: TRBJ1-2
D: NA
V: TRBV9
CDR3: CASSWAEGPYGYTF
DNA: TGTGCCAGCAGCTGGGCGGAGGGGCCCTATGGCTACACCTTC

size: NA
length: 14
J: TRBJ1-4
D: TRBD1
V: TRBV5-1
CDR3: CASSFGQGNEKLFF
DNA: TGCGCCAGCAGCTTCGGACAGGGGAATGAAAAACTGTTTTTT

size: NA
length: 12
J: TRBJ2-1
D: NA
V: TRBV19
CDR3: CASRGHYNEQFF
DNA: TGTGCCAGTAGAGGACACTACAATGAGCAGTTCTTC

size: NA
length: 13
J: TRBJ2-2
D: TRBD2
V: TRBV6-5
CDR3: CASNKLADGELFF
DNA: TGTGCCAGCAACAAACTAGCGGACGGGGAGCTGTTTTTT

size: NA
length: 15
J: TRBJ2-1
D: TRBD2
V: TRBV2
CDR3: CASSDNAGGQNEQFF
DNA: TGTGCCAGCAGTGACAATGCGGGAGGGCAGAATGAGCAGTTCTTC

size: NA
length: 13
J: TRBJ2-2
D: TRBD2
V: TRBV29-1
CDR3: CSVGTTNTGELFF
DNA: TGCAGCGTGGGGACTACGAACACCGGGGAGCTGTTTTTT

size: NA
length: 16
J: TRBJ1-2
D: TRBD1
V: TRBV3-1/TRBV3-2
CDR3: CASSPIPGQGKGGYTF
DNA: TGTGCCAGCAGCCCCATCCCGGGACAGGGAAAGGGTGGCTACACCTTC

size: NA
length: 16
J: TRBJ2-1
D: TRBD1
V: TRBV14
CDR3: CASSQGQGAPYNEQFF
DNA: TGTGCCAGCAGCCAAGGACAGGGGGCACCCTACAATGAGCAGTTCTTC

size: NA
length: 14
J: TRBJ2-7
D: TRBD1
V: TRBV5-4
CDR3: CASARDRASYEQYF
DNA: TGTGCCAGTGCCCGGGACAGGGCTTCCTACGAGCAGTACTTC

size: NA
length: 15
J: TRBJ2-7
D: TRBD2
V: TRBV5-4
CDR3: CASSPPGTSVYEQYF
DNA: TGTGCCAGCAGCCCTCCGGGGACTAGCGTATACGAGCAGTACTTC

size: NA
length: 15
J: TRBJ2-1
D: TRBD2
V: TRBV11-2
CDR3: CASSFLAGGQGEQFF
DNA: TGTGCCAGCAGCTTCCTAGCGGGAGGGCAGGGTGAGCAGTTCTTC

size: NA
length: 14
J: TRBJ2-6
D: NA
V: TRBV10-1
CDR3: CASSRSSGANVLTF
DNA: TGCGCCAGCAGTCGCAGCTCTGGGGCCAACGTCCTGACTTTC

size: NA
length: 14
J: TRBJ1-6
D: TRBD1
V: TRBV7-2
CDR3: CASSPRQGYSPLHF
DNA: TGTGCCAGCAGCCCTCGACAGGGTTATTCACCCCTCCACTTT

size: NA
length: 15
J: TRBJ2-7
D: NA
V: TRBV2
CDR3: CASTPEGGQTYEQYF
DNA: TGTGCCAGCACCCCGGAGGGCGGGCAAACCTACGAGCAGTACTTC

size: NA
length: 14
J: TRBJ1-1
D: TRBD1
V: TRBV18
CDR3: CASSPGQMNTEAFF
DNA: TGTGCCAGCTCACCGGGACAGATGAACACTGAAGCTTTCTTT

size: NA
length: 12
J: TRBJ2-7
D: NA
V: TRBV18
CDR3: CASSGTSPEQYF
DNA: TGTGCCAGCTCAGGGACATCCCCCGAGCAGTACTTC

size: NA
length: 13
J: TRBJ1-1
D: NA
V: TRBV12-3/TRBV12-4
CDR3: CASRWALATEAFF
DNA: TGTGCCAGCAGGTGGGCCCTTGCCACTGAAGCTTTCTTT

size: NA
length: 12
J: TRBJ1-4
D: NA
V: TRBV15
CDR3: CATSVTVGKLFF
DNA: TGTGCCACCAGTGTAACGGTCGGAAAACTGTTTTTT

size: NA
length: 13
J: TRBJ1-1
D: NA
V: TRBV7-9
CDR3: CASSLSQNTEAFF
DNA: TGTGCCAGCAGCTTAAGCCAGAACACTGAAGCTTTCTTT

size: NA
length: 12
J: TRBJ2-2
D: NA
V: TRBV5-1
CDR3: CASSPGHGELFF
DNA: TGCGCCAGCAGCCCGGGACACGGGGAGCTGTTTTTT

size: once
length: 18
J: TRBJ2-7
D: TRBD1
V: TRBV11-3
CDR3: CASSLLVCGTGGRGEQYF
DNA: TGTGCCAGCAGCTTATTGGTATGTGGGACAGGGGGAAGGGGCGAGCAGTACTTC